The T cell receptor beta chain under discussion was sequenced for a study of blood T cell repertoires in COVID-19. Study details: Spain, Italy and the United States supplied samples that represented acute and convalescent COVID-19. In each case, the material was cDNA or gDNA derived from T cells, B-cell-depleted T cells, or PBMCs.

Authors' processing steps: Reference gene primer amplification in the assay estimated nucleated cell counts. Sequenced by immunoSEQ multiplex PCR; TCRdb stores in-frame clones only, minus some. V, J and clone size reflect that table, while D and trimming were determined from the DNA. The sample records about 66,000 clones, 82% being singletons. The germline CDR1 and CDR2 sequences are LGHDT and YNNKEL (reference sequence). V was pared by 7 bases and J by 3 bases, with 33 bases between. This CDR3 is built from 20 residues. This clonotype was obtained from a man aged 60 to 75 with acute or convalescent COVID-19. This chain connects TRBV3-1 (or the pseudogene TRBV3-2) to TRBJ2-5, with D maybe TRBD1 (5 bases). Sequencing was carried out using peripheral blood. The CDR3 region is CASKGPYPGYARKGKETQYF. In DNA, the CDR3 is TGTGCCAGCAAAGGCCCGTACCCCGGTTACGCTCGAAAGGGGAAAGAGACCCAGTACTTC.